This T cell receptor (beta chain) was identified in a study of a mutant IDH1 vaccine in newly diagnosed glioma. Turning to the study itself: Earlier treatment was radiotherapy, temozolomide, or both, with most getting both.

Findings and limits, study-wide: Evidence of vaccine-induced immune responses was documented in 85% to 95% of patients. Changes to the top peripheral T cell clonotypes appeared unrelated to pseudoprogression.

Using immunoSEQ multiplex PCR, the repertoire was profiled, and TCRdb retains in-frame clones only, with some absent. The sample yields about 36,000 clones, about four fifths seen once. Regarding time point: week 11, during vaccination. One vaccine dose held 300 ug of mutant IDH1 20-mer peptide and came with topical imiquimod. The donor cohort comprised cases of new WHO grade 3 or 4 IDH1-mutant, ATRX-lost astrocytoma. The CDR3 spans 13 residues. About this clone: What it binds is not known.

The chain combines TRBV21-1 with TRBJ1-5. TRBV21-1 is an annotated pseudogene. Sequenced here: peripheral blood mononuclear cells (PBMCs), sampled from a glioma patient whose treatment included an IDH1 peptide vaccine. The sequence was obtained from a woman aged 25 to 39 with glioma. Some clones in this sample may be carry-over from other donors' samples. The CDR3 spells CASSKAKVRSQHF. CDR3 bases: TGTGCCAGCAGCAAAGCCAAGGTAAGGTCCCAGCATTTT.